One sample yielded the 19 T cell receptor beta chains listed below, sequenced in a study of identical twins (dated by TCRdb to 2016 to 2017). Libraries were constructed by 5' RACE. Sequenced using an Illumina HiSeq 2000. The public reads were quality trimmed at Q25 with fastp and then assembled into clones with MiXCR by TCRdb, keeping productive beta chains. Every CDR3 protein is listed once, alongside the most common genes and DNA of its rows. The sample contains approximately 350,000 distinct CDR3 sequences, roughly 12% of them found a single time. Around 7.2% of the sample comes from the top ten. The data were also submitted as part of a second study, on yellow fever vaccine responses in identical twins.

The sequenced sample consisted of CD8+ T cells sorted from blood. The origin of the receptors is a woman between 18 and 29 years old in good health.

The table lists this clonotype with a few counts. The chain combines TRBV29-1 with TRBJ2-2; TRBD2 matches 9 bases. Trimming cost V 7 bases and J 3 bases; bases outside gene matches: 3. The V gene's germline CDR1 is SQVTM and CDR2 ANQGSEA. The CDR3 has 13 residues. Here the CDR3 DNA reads TGCAGCGGCGGGGGGGACTACACCGGGGAGCTGTTTTTT. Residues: CSGGGDYTGELFF.

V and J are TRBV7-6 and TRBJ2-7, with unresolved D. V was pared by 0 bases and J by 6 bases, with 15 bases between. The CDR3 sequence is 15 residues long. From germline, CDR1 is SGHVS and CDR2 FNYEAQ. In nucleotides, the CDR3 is TGTGCCAGCAGCTTAGCGTCCGCAGGAAACACCGAGCAGTACTTC. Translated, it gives CASSLASAGNTEQYF.

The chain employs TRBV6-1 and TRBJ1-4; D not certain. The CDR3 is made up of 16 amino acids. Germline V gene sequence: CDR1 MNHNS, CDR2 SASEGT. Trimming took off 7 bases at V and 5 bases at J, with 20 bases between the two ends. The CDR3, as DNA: TGTGCCAGCACCCACGGGGTAGGCTGGCACAATGAAAAACTGTTTTTT. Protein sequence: CASTHGVGWHNEKLFF.

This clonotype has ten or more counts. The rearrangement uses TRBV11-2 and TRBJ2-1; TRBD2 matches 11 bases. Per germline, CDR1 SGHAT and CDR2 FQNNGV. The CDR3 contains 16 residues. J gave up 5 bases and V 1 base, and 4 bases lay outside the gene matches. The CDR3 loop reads CASSLGSGRVDNEQFF. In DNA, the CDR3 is TGTGCCAGCAGCTTAGGTAGCGGGAGGGTGGACAATGAGCAGTTCTTC.

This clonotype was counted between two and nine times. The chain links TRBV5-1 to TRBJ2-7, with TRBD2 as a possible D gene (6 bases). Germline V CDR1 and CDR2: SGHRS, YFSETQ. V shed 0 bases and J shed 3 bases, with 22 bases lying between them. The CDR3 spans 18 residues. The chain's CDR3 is CASSLEGPGDLGYYEQYF. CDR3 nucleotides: TGCGCCAGCAGCTTGGAAGGCCCTGGGGACTTGGGTTACTACGAGCAGTACTTC.

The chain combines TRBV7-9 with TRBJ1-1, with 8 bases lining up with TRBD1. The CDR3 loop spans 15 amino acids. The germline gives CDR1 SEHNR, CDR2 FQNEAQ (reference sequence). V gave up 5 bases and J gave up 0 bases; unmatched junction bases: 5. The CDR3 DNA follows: TGTGCCAGCAGCCCCCAGACAGGGGTGAACACTGAAGCTTTCTTT. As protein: CASSPQTGVNTEAFF.

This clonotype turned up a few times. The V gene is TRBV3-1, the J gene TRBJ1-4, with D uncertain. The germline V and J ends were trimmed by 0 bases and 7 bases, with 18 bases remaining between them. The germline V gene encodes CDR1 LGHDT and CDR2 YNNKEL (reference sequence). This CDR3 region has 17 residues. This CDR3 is CASSQDRRRVKREKLFF. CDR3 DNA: TGTGCCAGCAGCCAAGACAGGCGAAGGGTAAAGCGTGAAAAACTGTTTTTT.

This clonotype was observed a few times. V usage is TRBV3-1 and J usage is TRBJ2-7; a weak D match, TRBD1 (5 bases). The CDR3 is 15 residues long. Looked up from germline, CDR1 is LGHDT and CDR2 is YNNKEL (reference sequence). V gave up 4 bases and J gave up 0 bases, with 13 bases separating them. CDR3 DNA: TGTGCCAGCAGCCTTTCACCGACAGTCTCCTACGAGCAGTACTTC. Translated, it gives CASSLSPTVSYEQYF.

CDR3 sequence (DNA): TGTGCCAGCAGTTTACCAACTAGCGGGGGAAAAACAGATACGCAGTATTTT. This encodes CASSLPTSGGKTDTQYF. The V call is TRBV28, the J call TRBJ2-3, with 11 bases fitting TRBD2. This CDR3 has 17 residues. The trim removed 2 bases at V and 3 bases at J, leaving 7 bases unmatched. CDR1 is MDHEN, CDR2 SYDVKM, per germline.

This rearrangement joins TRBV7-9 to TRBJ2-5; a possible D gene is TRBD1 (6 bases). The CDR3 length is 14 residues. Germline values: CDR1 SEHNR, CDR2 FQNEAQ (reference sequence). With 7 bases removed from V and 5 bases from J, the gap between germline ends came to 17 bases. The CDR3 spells CASTPPLGAETQYF. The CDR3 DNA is TGTGCCAGCACCCCACCACTGGGGGCGGAGACCCAGTACTTC.

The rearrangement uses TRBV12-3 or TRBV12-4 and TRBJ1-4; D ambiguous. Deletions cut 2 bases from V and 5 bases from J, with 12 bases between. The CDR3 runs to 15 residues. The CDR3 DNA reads TGTGCCAGCAGTTTATCGGGCCGGTGGAATGAAAAACTGTTTTTT. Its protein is CASSLSGRWNEKLFF.

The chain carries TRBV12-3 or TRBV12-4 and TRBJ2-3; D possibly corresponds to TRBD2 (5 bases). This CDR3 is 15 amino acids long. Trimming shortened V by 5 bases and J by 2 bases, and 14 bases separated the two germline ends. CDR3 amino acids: CASSPISSATDTQYF. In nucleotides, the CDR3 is TGTGCCAGCAGTCCCATTAGTAGCGCCACAGATACGCAGTATTTT.

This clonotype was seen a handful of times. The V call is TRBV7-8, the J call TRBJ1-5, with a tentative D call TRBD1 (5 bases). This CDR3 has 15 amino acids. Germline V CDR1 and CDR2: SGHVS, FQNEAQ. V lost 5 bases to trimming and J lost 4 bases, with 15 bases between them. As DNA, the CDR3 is TGTGCCAGCAGCCCTCACCAGGGACCTAATCAGCCCCAGCATTTT. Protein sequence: CASSPHQGPNQPQHF.

The CDR3 coding sequence is TGCGCCAGCAGCCAAGATGGACGGTCGAACACTGAAGCTTTCTTT. Its protein product is CASSQDGRSNTEAFF. The chain combines TRBV4-1 with TRBJ1-1, with D unresolved. Germline loops: CDR1 MGHRA, CDR2 YSYEKL. Trimming stripped 0 bases from V and 1 base from J, with 9 bases between. CDR3 length equals 15 residues.

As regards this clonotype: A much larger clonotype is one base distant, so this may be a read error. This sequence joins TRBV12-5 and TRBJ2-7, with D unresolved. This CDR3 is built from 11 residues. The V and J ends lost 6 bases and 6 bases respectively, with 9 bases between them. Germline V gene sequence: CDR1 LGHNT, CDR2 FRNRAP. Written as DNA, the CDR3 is TGTGCTAGTGGACCAGCGTTCGAGCAGTACTTC. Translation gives CASGPAFEQYF. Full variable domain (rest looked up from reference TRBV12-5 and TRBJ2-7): DARVTQTPRHKVTEMGQEVTMRCQPILGHNTVFWYRQTMMQGLELLAYFRNRAPLDDSGMPKDRFSAEMPDATLATLKIQPSEPRDSAVYFCASGPAFEQYFGPGTRLTVT.

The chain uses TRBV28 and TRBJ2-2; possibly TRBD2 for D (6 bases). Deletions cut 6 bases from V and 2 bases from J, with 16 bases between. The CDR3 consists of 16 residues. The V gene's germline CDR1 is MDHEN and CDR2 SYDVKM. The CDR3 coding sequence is TGTGCCAGCAGACACCCCGGGACTGTCAACACCGGGGAGCTGTTTTTT. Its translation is CASRHPGTVNTGELFF.

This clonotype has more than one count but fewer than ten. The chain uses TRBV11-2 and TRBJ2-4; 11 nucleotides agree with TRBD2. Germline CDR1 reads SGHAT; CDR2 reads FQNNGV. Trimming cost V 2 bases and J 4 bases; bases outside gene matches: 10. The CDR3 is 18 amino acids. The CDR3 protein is CASSLSVSGGGLKNIQYF. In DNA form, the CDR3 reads TGTGCCAGCAGCTTATCTGTTAGCGGGGGGGGACTAAAAAACATTCAGTACTTC. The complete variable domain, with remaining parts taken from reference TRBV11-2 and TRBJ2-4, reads EAGVAQSPRYKIIEKRQSVAFWCNPISGHATLYWYQQILGQGPKLLIQFQNNGVVDDSQLPKDRFSAERLKGVDSTLKIQPAKLEDSAVYLCASSLSVSGGGLKNIQYFGAGTRLSVL.

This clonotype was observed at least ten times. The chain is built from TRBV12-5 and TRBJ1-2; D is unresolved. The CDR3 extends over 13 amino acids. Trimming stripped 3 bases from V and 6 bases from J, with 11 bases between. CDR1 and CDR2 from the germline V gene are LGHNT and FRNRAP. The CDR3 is CASGFGPRHGYTF. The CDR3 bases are TGTGCTAGTGGTTTCGGGCCGCGTCATGGCTACACCTTC.

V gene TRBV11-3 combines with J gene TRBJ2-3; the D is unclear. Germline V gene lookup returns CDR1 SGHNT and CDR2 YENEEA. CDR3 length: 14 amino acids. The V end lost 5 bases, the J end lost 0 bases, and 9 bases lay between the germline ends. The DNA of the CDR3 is TGTGCCAGCAGCCGAGTGACTAGCACAGATACGCAGTATTTT. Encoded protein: CASSRVTSTDTQYF. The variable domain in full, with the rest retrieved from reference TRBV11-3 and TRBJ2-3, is EAGVVQSPRYKIIEKKQPVAFWCNPISGHNTLYWYLQNLGQGPELLIRYENEEAVDDSQLPKDRFSAERLKGVDSTLKIQPAELGDSAVYLCASSRVTSTDTQYFGPGTRLTVL.